These 2 T cell receptor beta chains share one sample of origin, sequenced in a study of CD8 T cells in ankylosing spondylitis. One entry per CDR3 protein, called by TCRdb with MiXCR from the 5' RACE reads. The repertoire holds hundreds of thousands of distinct CDR3 sequences, with roughly 24% as singletons. The source material was blood, either unsorted or a sorted T cell fraction (not recorded which). These receptors originate from a male donor with ankylosing spondylitis or in good health (not recorded which).

A note on this clonotype: This CDR3 is missing its conserved last phenylalanine or tryptophan, likely due to a read error. This chain joins TRBV4-2 and TRBJ2-7; TRBD2 aligns across 8 bases. The CDR3 spans 16 residues. V lost 1 base and J lost 4; bases outside the gene matches: 9. Per the germline V gene, CDR1 is LGHNA and CDR2 is YNFKEQ. CDR3 amino acids: CASSQAGTSPAYEQYL. CDR3 nucleotides: TGTGCCAGCAGCCAAGCGGGGACTAGTCCCGCTTACGAGCAGTACCTC.

The CDR3 loop reads CASSLELPTSPTDTQYF. The CDR3 DNA reads as TGTGCCAGCAGCTTAGAGCTACCGACTTCCCCCACAGATACGCAGTATTTT. V and J are TRBV11-2 and TRBJ2-3; the D is unclear. Germline values: CDR1 SGHAT, CDR2 FQNNGV. Trimming took off 0 bases at V and 2 bases at J, with 15 bases between the two ends. This CDR3 contains 17 residues.